This T cell receptor (beta chain) appears in the sequencing data of a study of blood T cell repertoires in COVID-19. Overall study context: The samples span acute and convalescent COVID-19 from the United States, Italy and Spain.

Germline V CDR1 and CDR2: MGHRA, YSYEKL. With 2 bases removed from V and 6 bases from J, the gap between germline ends came to 14 bases. The CDR3 runs to 15 residues. Assay: immunoSEQ multiplex PCR; the TCRdb copy retains only in-frame clones and omits some. Of fewer than 150,000 clones listed, about 88% were seen once; the top ten hold about 10%. This clone was seen a few times. The V call is TRBV4-1, the J call TRBJ2-1; D is perhaps TRBD2 (6 bases). The material sequenced was peripheral blood. This receptor was taken from a man aged 50-60 years with active or convalescent COVID-19. Written as DNA, the CDR3 is TGCGCCAGCAGCCAACTCCTAGCGCCAGGCAATGAGCAGTTCTTC. It yields the protein CASSQLLAPGNEQFF.